The T cell receptor beta chain described here comes from a study of blood T cell repertoires in COVID-19 (TCRdb year 2020). About the investigation overall: Samples from collaborators originated in the United States, Italy and Spain and spanned both the acute and convalescent phases of COVID-19. The prospective study material was composed of cDNA or gDNA derived from T cells, B-cell-depleted T cells, or PBMCs. The samples were drawn from the first 160 participants of the ongoing ImmuneRACE study and from 950 to 1,500 subjects provided by 6 global collaborators. The sample metadata nearly always contained a de-identified subject ID, COVID-19 status, age in years and sex. Subjects who had been exposed to COVID-19, were actively infected with it, or had recovered from it provided the deeply sampled blood TCRbeta repertoires that made up the dataset. The repertoires were released in a freely available public database intended as a resource for research on the immune response to SARS-CoV-2. Where available, HLA class I and class II types were taken from metadata supplied by the sample provider and were not determined by assay-based typing. Broader findings and caveats from the paper: The amount of clinical and demographic metadata varied by source and participant and was provided uncurated.

Each collaborating institution followed its own protocols to collect whole blood in K2EDTA tubes. For TCRbeta analysis, collaborators shipped samples in one of three forms: frozen whole blood, isolated PBMCs, or DNA extracted from either of those sample types. TCRbeta CDR3 regions were amplified from genomic DNA using the immunoSEQ Assay, a bias-controlled multiplex PCR. Processing in the source paper ran as follows. The number of nucleated cells in each sample was estimated by amplification of reference gene primers within the assay. To quantify the absolute abundance of each unique TCRbeta CDR3 rearrangement, sequence reads were collapsed and filtered. Productive Simpson clonality was computed per sample as the square root of Simpson's diversity index over productive rearrangements. Entries here come from immuneACCESS through TCRdb and include only in-frame sequences with V and J called. Some clones fail to appear in such tables; in the studies checked, an unresolved V gene covers under half of the shortfall, and the cause of the remainder is unknown. The DNA gave D and trimming, while V, J and clone size come from that table. The sample table contains 90,000 to 150,000 clones; only one count was recorded for roughly 88% of them. The top ten clones comprise roughly 1% of the sample.

In the case of this clone: It lacks a known antigen. Base qualities were left out, and no much larger clone turns up one base away.

From cysteine to phenylalanine, the CDR3 is 15 amino acids long. Just CDR3 DNA is preserved here, 45 bases in frame from base 1. V lost 4 bases and J lost 1 base; the stretch between them is 14 bases long. According to the germline V gene, CDR1 reads MDHEN and CDR2 reads SYDVKM. The chain is encoded by TRBV28 joined to TRBJ2-7, and the D gene may be TRBD1, 6 bases matching. The sequenced sample consisted of peripheral blood. The clonotype comes from a woman between 45 and 60 years old with active or convalescent COVID-19. Here is the DNA: TGTGCCAGCAGTTCCACAGGGTTGATGTCCTACGAGCAGTACTTC. Its protein reads: CASSSTGLMSYEQYF.